The next 8 T cell receptor beta chains were all read from a single sample in a study of blood T cell repertoires in COVID-19. Sequenced by immunoSEQ multiplex PCR; TCRdb stores in-frame clones only, minus some. Of about 150,000 clones in the sample, about 90% are singletons; the top ten hold roughly 0.54%. Sample: peripheral blood. These receptors originate from a man between 50 and 59 years old with acute or convalescent COVID-19.

Here the CDR3 DNA reads TGTGCCAGCAGTTCTCCGGGTCCTAACTCTGGAAACACCATATATTTT. Protein sequence: CASSSPGPNSGNTIYF. The J gene is TRBJ1-3, the V gene TRBV28; no firm D call. The length of the CDR3 is 16 residues. Trimming left V 4 bases short and J 0 bases short, with 13 bases between. Germline V CDR1 and CDR2: MDHEN, SYDVKM.

This rearrangement joins TRBV19 to TRBJ2-1, with D maybe TRBD2 (6 bases). Germline values: CDR1 LNHDA, CDR2 SQIVND (reference sequence). V lost 1 base and J lost 2, with 6 bases in between. The CDR3 is 14 residues long. The CDR3 spells CASSIAGAYNEQFF. CDR3 coding DNA: TGTGCCAGTAGTATAGCGGGAGCCTACAATGAGCAGTTCTTC.

CDR3 in DNA: TGTGCCTGGAGTGTACAAGGTGGACAGGGGGGGAATTCACCCCTCCACTTT. Translation: CAWSVQGGQGGNSPLHF. This chain connects TRBV30 to TRBJ1-6; TRBD1 agrees at 10 bases. Losses at the gene ends were 0 bases for V and 7 bases for J; bases not matched to a gene: 9. This CDR3 spans 17 amino acids. From germline, CDR1 is GTSNPN and CDR2 SVGIG (reference sequence).

V and J are TRBV7-9 and TRBJ1-4, with 12 bases lining up with TRBD1. Germline-derived CDR1 and CDR2 are SEHNR and FQNEAQ (reference sequence). There are 16 residues in the CDR3. V dropped 5 bases and J dropped 7; count of bases not matched to a gene: 8. The CDR3 loop is CASSPGQGASSEKLFF. CDR3 nucleotide sequence: TGTGCCAGCAGCCCGGGACAGGGGGCGAGTAGTGAAAAACTGTTTTTT.

V usage is TRBV2 and J usage is TRBJ2-5, with TRBD1 matching over 8 bases. V trimming: 5 bases; J trimming: 4 bases; junction bases outside the gene matches: 3. This CDR3 has 13 amino acids. Germline V CDR1 and CDR2: SNHLY, FYNNEI. CDR3 region: CASSPGQGETQYF. The CDR3 DNA reads as TGTGCCAGCAGTCCAGGACAGGGAGAGACCCAGTACTTC.

V and J are TRBV10-3 and TRBJ2-1; D ambiguous. Germline-derived CDR1 and CDR2 are ENHRY and SYGVKD. There are 14 residues in the CDR3. V was pared by 3 bases and J by 10 bases, with 16 bases between. The DNA of the CDR3 is TGTGCCATCAGTGACCCATTGAAGATACAAGAGCAGTTCTTC. This codes for CAISDPLKIQEQFF.

The V gene is TRBV27, the J gene TRBJ2-2; D is perhaps TRBD1 (6 bases). CDR3 length: 15 residues. The germline V and J ends were trimmed by 5 bases and 7 bases, with 17 bases remaining between them. The germline V gene encodes CDR1 MNHEY and CDR2 SMNVEV (reference sequence). The CDR3 protein is CASSPGQLLGGELFF. CDR3 bases: TGTGCCAGCAGTCCAGGACAGCTCTTGGGCGGGGAGCTGTTTTTT.

This clone was counted once. The chain is built from TRBV6-2 or TRBV6-3 and TRBJ2-1; maybe TRBD2 (5 bases). Germline V gives CDR1 MNHEY, CDR2 SVGEGT. The length of the CDR3 is 17 residues. V was clipped by 0 bases and J by 0 bases, with 12 bases between them. In DNA, the CDR3 is TGTGCCAGCAGTTACTCGGTACTAGGAGGCTCCTACAATGAGCAGTTCTTC. Amino acids: CASSYSVLGGSYNEQFF.